The rows below give T cell receptor beta chains drawn from one sample of a study of CD8 T cells in Susac syndrome. TCRdb re-derived calls from the immunoSEQ multiplex PCR reads in MiXCR, one entry per CDR3 protein. Among roughly 200,000 distinct CDR3 sequences listed, roughly 95% were seen once. The source material was CD4+ T cells from PBMCs. The receptor set was obtained from a human donor in good health. Each CDR3 is given without its conserved first and last residue. A D gene is named only where the DNA matches it firmly.

d_call,v_call,cdr3_aa
NA,TRBV27,ASTSFGQSYEQY
NA,TRBV15,ATSRDGPASTGGTEAF
NA,TRBV30,AWSTPGIKETQY
NA,TRBV12-3/TRBV12-4,ASSRQQVTTDTQY
NA,TRBV5-6,ASSLDTGGETQY
NA,TRBV20-1,SAPSGAGGYT
NA,TRBV20-1,SARDRIPGNYDEQF
NA,TRBV6-5,ASGRNGANVLT
NA,TRBV20-1,SALYNNEQF
TRBD2,TRBV6-5,ASSYPLAGGPGTQY
NA,TRBV4-3,ASSQDSGAAFREQF
NA,TRBV9,ASSVATLSTDSPLH
NA,TRBV4-1,ASSQASRNTGELF
TRBD1,TRBV18,ASSPRRDSPNYGYT
NA,TRBV25-1,ATRGAPETQY
NA,TRBV12-3/TRBV12-4,ASSLVAGTDTQY
NA,TRBV6-2/TRBV6-3,ASSYMNTEAF
NA,TRBV6-1,ASSAGWRSYEQY
NA,TRBV29-1,SVEDQWGQPQH
NA,TRBV27,ASSFSGLYGYT
TRBD2,TRBV20-1,SARLSGRAGEQF
NA,TRBV5-4,ASSSTGIRGYT
TRBD1,TRBV12-3/TRBV12-4,ASSLDRRNQPQH
TRBD1,TRBV14,ASSPRQGISGANVLT